The next 12 T cell receptor beta chains were all read from a single sample in a study of identifying expanded T cells in peripheral blood. TCRdb's copy holds only in-frame clones and misses some; the assay was immunoSEQ multiplex PCR. The data contain approximately 90,000 clones, about 88% of them seen just once; the ten biggest clones take up around 4%. The sample comprised blood. The receptors come from a person aged 18-70 years in good health.

The chain is built from TRBV19 and TRBJ1-5; 7 bases map to TRBD1. V lost 6 bases and J lost 7; bases outside the gene matches: 12. The V gene's germline CDR1 is LNHDA and CDR2 SQIVND (reference sequence). This CDR3 has 15 residues. The CDR3: CASRGQTGRWQPQHF. The CDR3 DNA reads TGTGCCAGTAGGGGACAGACGGGGCGGTGGCAGCCCCAGCATTTT.

The chain employs TRBV7-2 and TRBJ1-2; unclear D gene. Germline V lookup: CDR1 SGHTA, CDR2 FQGNSA. The CDR3 is 11 residues long. V was shortened by 2 bases and J by 7 bases, with 5 bases between the two germline ends. In DNA, the CDR3 is TGTGCCAGCAGCTTAAACGGTGGCTACACCTTC. Residues: CASSLNGGYTF.

The chain couples TRBV11-2 to TRBJ2-7, with D possibly being TRBD1 (5 bases). The CDR3 consists of 15 residues. V was cut by 7 bases and J by 2 bases, with 18 bases left in between. Germline V gives CDR1 SGHAT, CDR2 FQNNGV. In DNA, the CDR3 is TGTGCCAGCACCGAAACAGACAGTGCCGCCTACGAGCAGTACTTC. Translated: CASTETDSAAYEQYF.

This chain connects TRBV7-9 to TRBJ2-1, with 8 positions matching TRBD2. Looked up from germline, CDR1 is SEHNR and CDR2 is FQNEAQ (reference sequence). The CDR3 has 17 residues. The V segment lost 3 bases and the J segment 4 bases; nucleotides outside the gene matches: 11. The CDR3 is CASSFSLELADYNEQFF. For the CDR3, the DNA is TGTGCCAGCAGCTTTTCTCTGGAACTAGCGGATTACAATGAGCAGTTCTTC.

The rearrangement links TRBV11-2 to TRBJ2-3; 8 bases line up with TRBD2. This CDR3 is built from 16 residues. V lost 0 bases and J lost 4; bases outside the gene matches: 6. Germline V gene data show CDR1 as SGHAT and CDR2 as FQNNGV. The CDR3, as DNA: TGTGCCAGCAGCTTAGATGGTCCAGCGGGGGCAGATACGCAGTATTTT. Residues: CASSLDGPAGADTQYF.

The chain employs TRBV4-1 and TRBJ2-3; 9 positions agree with TRBD2. There are 15 residues in the CDR3. In germline, CDR1 is MGHRA, CDR2 YSYEKL. V trimming: 4 bases; J trimming: 2 bases; junction bases outside the gene matches: 4. The CDR3: CASSPERGVTDTQYF. The CDR3 nucleotides are TGCGCCAGCAGCCCTGAGCGGGGGGTCACAGATACGCAGTATTTT.

The CDR3 is CASSLDPGYNEQFF. CDR3 bases: TGTGCCAGCAGCTTAGACCCGGGGTACAATGAGCAGTTCTTC. J is TRBJ2-1 and V is TRBV11-2; perhaps TRBD2 as D (5 bases). Looked up from germline, CDR1 is SGHAT and CDR2 is FQNNGV. Trimming left V 0 bases short and J 4 bases short, with 7 bases between. The CDR3 has 14 amino acids.

The J gene is TRBJ2-7, the V gene TRBV2; D not resolved. This CDR3 has 14 residues. The V end lost 10 bases, the J end lost 7 bases, and 23 bases lay between the germline ends. The V gene's germline CDR1 is SNHLY and CDR2 FYNNEI. CDR3 DNA sequence: TGTGCCACCAAAGGATTCGCTGAATCCTTGGAGCAGTACTTC. Protein: CATKGFAESLEQYF.

This chain uses TRBV30 with TRBJ2-3; TRBD2 matches at 7 bases. The CDR3 length is 15 residues. The trim removed 2 bases at V and 0 bases at J, leaving 5 bases unmatched. The germline gives CDR1 GTSNPN, CDR2 SVGIG (reference sequence). CDR3 amino acids: CAWSIGGISTDTQYF. The DNA of the CDR3 is TGTGCCTGGAGTATCGGGGGGATAAGCACAGATACGCAGTATTTT. The variable domain in full, with the rest retrieved from reference TRBV30 and TRBJ2-3, is SQTIHQWPATLVQPVGSPLSLECTVEGTSNPNLYWYRQAAGRGLQLLFYSVGIGQISSEVPQNLSASRPQDRQFILSSKKLLLSDSGFYLCAWSIGGISTDTQYFGPGTRLTVL.

The J gene is TRBJ2-2, the V gene TRBV10-1; D possibly corresponds to TRBD1 (6 bases). Per the germline V gene, CDR1 is WNHNN and CDR2 is SYGVQD (reference sequence). CDR3 length equals 13 residues. V lost 6 bases to trimming and J lost 13 bases, with 18 bases between them. CDR3 sequence (DNA): TGCGCCAGCAGCCCTGGGACATCCCTAGGGCTGTTTTTT. The encoded protein is CASSPGTSLGLFF.

The chain joins TRBV5-4 to TRBJ1-2, with D hard to call. Trimming cost V 5 bases and J 2 bases, with 13 bases left between them. The CDR3 has 14 residues. Germline V gene lookup returns CDR1 SGHNT and CDR2 YYREEE (reference sequence). For the CDR3, the DNA is TGTGCCAGCAGACTAAACGCAGCAAACTATGGCTACACCTTC. The encoded protein is CASRLNAANYGYTF.

The rearrangement links TRBV6-1 to TRBJ1-2; weak D call: TRBD1 (6 bases). This CDR3 region has 16 residues. The V and J ends lost 3 bases and 8 bases respectively, with 22 bases between them. CDR1 MNHNS and CDR2 SASEGT come from the germline V gene. In DNA form, the CDR3 reads TGTGCCAGCAGTGATACCAATGTGGGGGGCGGTGAGGGCTACACCTTC. This translates into CASSDTNVGGGEGYTF.